This T cell receptor beta chain was identified in a study of molecular identifiers for immune sequencing clone quantification. Study-wide points: Among some 1.1 million naive cells, spiked Jurkat TCR RNA from a single cell was reportedly detectable. Highly expanded clone sizes could be underestimated by identical TCR molecules that share a barcode. Clones with over 20 RNA copies captured over 99% of effector molecules but under 1% of naive ones.

Generation of bulk TCR libraries relied on previously described methods and listed TCR primers. TCRdb fed the PCR reads into MiXCR, producing one record per CDR3 protein. The sample consists of under 600,000 distinct CDR3 sequences, 25% of them appearing once. As concerns this clonotype: Its antigen is currently unknown.

Germline CDR1 DFQATT, CDR2 SNEGSKA (reference sequence). Trimming removed 3 bases from V and 2 bases from J; junction bases left unmatched: 10. This CDR3 contains 16 residues. This chain links TRBV20-1 with TRBJ2-7; 10 bases match TRBD2. Sequencing was carried out using naive CD8+ T cells from blood, with Jurkat cell RNA spiked in. The subset denotes: FACS-sorted CD8+CD4-CCR7+CD45RA+ naive T cells. This sequence originates from a human donor in good health. Some libraries in this study had Jurkat cell RNA spiked in. In nucleotides, the CDR3 is TGCAGTGCTAGCCCCGGAGGGACTAGCGTAACCTACGAGCAGTACTTC. Its translation: CSASPGGTSVTYEQYF.